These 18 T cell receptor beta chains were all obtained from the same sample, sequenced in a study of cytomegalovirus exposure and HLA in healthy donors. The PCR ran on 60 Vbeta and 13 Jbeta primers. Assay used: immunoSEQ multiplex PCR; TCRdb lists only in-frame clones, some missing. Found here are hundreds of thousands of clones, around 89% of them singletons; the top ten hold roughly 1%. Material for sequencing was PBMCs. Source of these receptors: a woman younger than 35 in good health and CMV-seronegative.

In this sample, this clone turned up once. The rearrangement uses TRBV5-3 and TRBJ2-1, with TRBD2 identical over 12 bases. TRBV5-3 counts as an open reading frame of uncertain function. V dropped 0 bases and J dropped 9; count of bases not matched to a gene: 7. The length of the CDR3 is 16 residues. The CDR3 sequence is CARSLAASGRACEQFF. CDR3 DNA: TGTGCCAGAAGCTTGGCCGCTAGCGGGAGGGCCTGTGAGCAGTTCTTC.

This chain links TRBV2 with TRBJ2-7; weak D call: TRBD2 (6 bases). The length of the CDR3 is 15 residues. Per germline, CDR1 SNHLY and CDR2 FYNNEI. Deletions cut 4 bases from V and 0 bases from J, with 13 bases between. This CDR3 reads CASSALASSSYEQYF. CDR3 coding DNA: TGTGCCAGCAGTGCCCTAGCGAGCAGCTCCTACGAGCAGTACTTC.

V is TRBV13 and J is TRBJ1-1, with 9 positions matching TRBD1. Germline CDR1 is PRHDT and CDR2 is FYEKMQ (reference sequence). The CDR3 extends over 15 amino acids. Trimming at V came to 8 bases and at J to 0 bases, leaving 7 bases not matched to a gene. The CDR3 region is CASAGTGFMNTEAFF. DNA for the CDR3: TGTGCCAGCGCCGGGACAGGGTTCATGAACACTGAAGCTTTCTTT.

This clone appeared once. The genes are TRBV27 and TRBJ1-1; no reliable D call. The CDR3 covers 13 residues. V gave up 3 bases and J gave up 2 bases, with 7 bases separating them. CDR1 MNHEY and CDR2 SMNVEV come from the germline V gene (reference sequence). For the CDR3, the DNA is TGTGCCAGCAGTTTGGGGAGTAACACTGAAGCTTTCTTT. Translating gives CASSLGSNTEAFF.

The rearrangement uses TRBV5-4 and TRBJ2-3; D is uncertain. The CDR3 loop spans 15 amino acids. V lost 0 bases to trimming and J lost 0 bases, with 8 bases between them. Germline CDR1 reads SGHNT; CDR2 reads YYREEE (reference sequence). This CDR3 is CASSLGAPSTDTQYF. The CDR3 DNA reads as TGTGCCAGCAGCTTGGGAGCCCCTAGCACAGATACGCAGTATTTT. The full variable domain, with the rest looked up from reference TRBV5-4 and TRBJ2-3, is ETGVTQSPTHLIKTRGQQVTLRCSSQSGHNTVSWYQQALGQGPQFIFQYYREEENGRGNFPPRFSGLQFPNYSSELNVNALELDDSALYLCASSLGAPSTDTQYFGPGTRLTVL.

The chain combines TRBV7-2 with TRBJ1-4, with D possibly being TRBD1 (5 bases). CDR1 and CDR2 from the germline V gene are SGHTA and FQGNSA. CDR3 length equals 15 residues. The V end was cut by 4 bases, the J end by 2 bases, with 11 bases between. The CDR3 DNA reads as TGTGCCAGCAGCTACAAGGGGTCCACTAATGAAAAACTGTTTTTT. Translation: CASSYKGSTNEKLFF. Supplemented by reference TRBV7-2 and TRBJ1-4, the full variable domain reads GAGVSQSPSNKVTEKGKDVELRCDPISGHTALYWYRQSLGQGLEFLIYFQGNSAPDKSGLPSDRFSAERTGGSVSTLTIQRTQQEDSAVYLCASSYKGSTNEKLFFGSGTQLSVL.

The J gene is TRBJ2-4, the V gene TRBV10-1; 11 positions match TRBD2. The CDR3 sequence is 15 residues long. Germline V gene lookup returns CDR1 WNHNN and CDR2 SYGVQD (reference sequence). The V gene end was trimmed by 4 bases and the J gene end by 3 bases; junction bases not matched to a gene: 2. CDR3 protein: CASSGGTSGKNIQYF. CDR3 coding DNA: TGCGCCAGCAGTGGGGGGACTAGCGGCAAAAACATTCAGTACTTC.

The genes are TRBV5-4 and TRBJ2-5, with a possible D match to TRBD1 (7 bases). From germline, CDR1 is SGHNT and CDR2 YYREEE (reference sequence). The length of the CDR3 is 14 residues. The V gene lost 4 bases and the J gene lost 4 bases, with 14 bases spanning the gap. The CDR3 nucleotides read TGTGCCAGCAGCCACAGGGGAGGCGGAGAGACCCAGTACTTC. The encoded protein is CASSHRGGGETQYF.

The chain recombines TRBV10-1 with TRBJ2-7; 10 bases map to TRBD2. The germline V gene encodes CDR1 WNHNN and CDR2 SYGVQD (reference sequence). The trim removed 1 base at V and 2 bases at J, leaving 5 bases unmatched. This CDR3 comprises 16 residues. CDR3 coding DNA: TGCGCCAGCAGTGAGTACCTAGCGGGAGCGGCCTACGAGCAGTACTTC. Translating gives CASSEYLAGAAYEQYF.

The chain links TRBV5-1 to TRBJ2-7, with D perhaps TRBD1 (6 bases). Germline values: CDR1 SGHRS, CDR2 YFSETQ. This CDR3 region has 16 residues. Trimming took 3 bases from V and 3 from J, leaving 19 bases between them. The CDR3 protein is CASSWTSAGENYEQYF. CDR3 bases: TGCGCCAGCAGCTGGACGTCGGCAGGGGAAAACTACGAGCAGTACTTC.

CDR3 in DNA: TGTGCCAGCAGCCCCGGACTAGCGGGGACCCAAGAGACCCAGTACTTC. Translated: CASSPGLAGTQETQYF. This chain connects TRBV7-8 to TRBJ2-5, with 12 bases lining up with TRBD2. With V trimmed by 5 bases and J by 1 base, 5 bases remained unmatched. The CDR3 loop spans 16 amino acids. Germline CDR1 is SGHVS and CDR2 is FQNEAQ.

CDR3 sequence: CASSSSDRGISNQPQHF. As DNA, the CDR3 is TGTGCCAGCAGCTCGTCCGACAGGGGCATTAGCAATCAGCCCCAGCATTTT. The chain uses TRBV7-9 and TRBJ1-5, with 8 bases identical to TRBD1. CDR3 size: 17 residues. Germline CDR1 reads SEHNR; CDR2 reads FQNEAQ (reference sequence). V lost 4 bases to trimming and J lost 0 bases; unmatched junction nucleotides: 8.

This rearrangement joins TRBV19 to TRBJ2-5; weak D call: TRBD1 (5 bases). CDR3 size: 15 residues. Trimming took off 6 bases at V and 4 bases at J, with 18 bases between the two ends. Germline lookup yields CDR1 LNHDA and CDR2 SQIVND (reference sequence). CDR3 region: CASSNKDIPRETQYF. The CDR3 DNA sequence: TGTGCCAGTAGCAACAAGGACATCCCCCGAGAGACCCAGTACTTC.

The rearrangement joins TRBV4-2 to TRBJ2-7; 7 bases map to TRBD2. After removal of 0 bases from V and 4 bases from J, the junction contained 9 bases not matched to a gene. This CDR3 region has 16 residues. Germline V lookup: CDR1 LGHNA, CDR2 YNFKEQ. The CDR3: CASSQDGEGAGYEQYF. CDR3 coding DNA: TGTGCCAGCAGCCAAGATGGTGAGGGAGCGGGATACGAGCAGTACTTC.

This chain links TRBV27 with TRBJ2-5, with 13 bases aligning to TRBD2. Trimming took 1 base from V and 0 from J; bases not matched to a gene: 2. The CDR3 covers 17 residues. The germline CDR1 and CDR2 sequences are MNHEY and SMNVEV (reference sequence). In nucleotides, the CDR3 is TGTGCCAGCAGTTTATTGACTAGCGGGAGGTACCAAGAGACCCAGTACTTC. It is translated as CASSLLTSGRYQETQYF.

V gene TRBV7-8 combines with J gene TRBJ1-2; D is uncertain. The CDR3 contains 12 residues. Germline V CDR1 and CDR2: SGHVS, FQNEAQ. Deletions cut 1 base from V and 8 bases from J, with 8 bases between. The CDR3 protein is CASSLGREGYTF. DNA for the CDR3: TGTGCCAGCAGCTTAGGGCGGGAGGGCTACACCTTC.

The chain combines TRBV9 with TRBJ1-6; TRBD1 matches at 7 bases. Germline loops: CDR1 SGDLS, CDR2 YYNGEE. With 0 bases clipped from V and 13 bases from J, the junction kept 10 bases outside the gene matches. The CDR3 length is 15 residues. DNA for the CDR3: TGTGCCAGCAGCGTAGAATCGAGGGGACAGACTCCCCTCCACTTT. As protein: CASSVESRGQTPLHF.

In DNA form, the CDR3 reads TGCGCCAGCAGCCAAGAGGGACTAGCGGTTTACAATGAGCAGTTCTTC. It specifies CASSQEGLAVYNEQFF. This sequence joins TRBV4-1 and TRBJ2-1; 11 nucleotides agree with TRBD2. J was trimmed by 4 bases and V by 0 bases; bases with no gene match: 2. This CDR3 region has 16 residues. The germline V gene encodes CDR1 MGHRA and CDR2 YSYEKL.